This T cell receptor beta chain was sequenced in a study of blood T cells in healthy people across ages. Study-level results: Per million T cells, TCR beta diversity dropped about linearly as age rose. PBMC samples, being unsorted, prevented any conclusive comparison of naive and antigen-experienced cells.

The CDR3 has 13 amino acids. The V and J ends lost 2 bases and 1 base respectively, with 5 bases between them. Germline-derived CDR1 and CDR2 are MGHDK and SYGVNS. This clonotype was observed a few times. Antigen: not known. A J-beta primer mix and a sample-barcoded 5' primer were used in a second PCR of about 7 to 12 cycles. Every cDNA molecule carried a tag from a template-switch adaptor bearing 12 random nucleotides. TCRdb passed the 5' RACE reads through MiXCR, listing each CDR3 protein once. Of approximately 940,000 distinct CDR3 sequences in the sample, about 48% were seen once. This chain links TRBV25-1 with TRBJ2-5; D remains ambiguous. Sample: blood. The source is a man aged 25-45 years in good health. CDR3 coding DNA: TGTGCCAGCAGTGAAGCTACCCAAGAGACCCAGTACTTC. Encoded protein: CASSEATQETQYF. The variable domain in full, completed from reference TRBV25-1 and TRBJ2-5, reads EADIYQTPRYLVIGTGKKITLECSQTMGHDKMYWYQQDPGMELHLIHYSYGVNSTEKGDLSSESTVSRIRTEHFPLTLESARPSHTSQYLCASSEATQETQYFGPGTRLLVL.